This is a list of T cell receptor beta chains from one sample in a study of T cell changes during pregnancy in multiple sclerosis. Data came from immunoSEQ multiplex PCR; TCRdb stores just in-frame clones and leaves some out. The table records over 60,000 clones, about nine tenths of them present only once. The starting material was peripheral blood, obtained in the third trimester of pregnancy. Receptors were obtained from a female donor in good health, enrolled as a control in a pregnancy study. The CDR3 runs from the conserved cysteine through the conserved F or W. D genes are given only for firm matches. Not every row has a clone size; where given, it reads once, few, many or a size class.

cdr3_aa: CASSEAGTANYGYTF; cdr3_nt: TGTGCCAGCAGTGAAGCCGGGACAGCTAACTATGGCTACACCTTC; d_call: TRBD1; clone_size: NA; j_call: TRBJ1-2; v_call: TRBV25-1
cdr3_aa: CASSTSGRAYGYTF; cdr3_nt: TGTGCCAGCAGTACCTCGGGCAGGGCCTATGGCTACACCTTC; d_call: NA; clone_size: NA; j_call: TRBJ1-2; v_call: TRBV28
cdr3_aa: CASSFPGDQPGYTF; cdr3_nt: TGTGCCAGCAGCTTTCCAGGGGATCAACCTGGCTACACCTTC; d_call: NA; clone_size: NA; j_call: TRBJ1-2; v_call: TRBV5-4
cdr3_aa: CAGAAGRVEKLFF; cdr3_nt: TGTGCCGGGGCGGCGGGGCGGGTTGAAAAACTGTTTTTT; d_call: NA; clone_size: NA; j_call: TRBJ1-4; v_call: TRBV2
cdr3_aa: CASSLTGVGEKLFF; cdr3_nt: TGTGCCAGCAGTTTAACAGGGGTAGGAGAAAAACTGTTTTTT; d_call: TRBD1; clone_size: NA; j_call: TRBJ1-4; v_call: TRBV27
cdr3_aa: CASSFGPGGAFF; cdr3_nt: TGTGCCAGCAGCTTTGGCCCGGGGGGAGCTTTCTTT; d_call: NA; clone_size: NA; j_call: TRBJ1-1; v_call: TRBV7-2
cdr3_aa: CASIEQGPAYGYTF; cdr3_nt: TGTGCCAGCATTGAACAGGGGCCAGCCTATGGCTACACCTTC; d_call: TRBD1; clone_size: NA; j_call: TRBJ1-2; v_call: TRBV28
cdr3_aa: CASSADRGETQYF; cdr3_nt: TGTGCCAGCAGTGCGGACAGGGGGGAGACCCAGTACTTC; d_call: TRBD1; clone_size: NA; j_call: TRBJ2-5; v_call: TRBV2
cdr3_aa: CASSPGLAGDEQFF; cdr3_nt: TGTGCCAGCAGCCCGGGACTAGCGGGAGATGAGCAGTTCTTC; d_call: TRBD2; clone_size: NA; j_call: TRBJ2-1; v_call: TRBV7-2
cdr3_aa: CASSRGTVNYGYTF; cdr3_nt: TGTGCCAGCAGTCGCGGGACCGTCAACTATGGCTACACCTTC; d_call: NA; clone_size: NA; j_call: TRBJ1-2; v_call: TRBV6-5
cdr3_aa: CASTGTGQETQYF; cdr3_nt: TGCGCCAGCACCGGGACAGGGCAAGAGACCCAGTACTTC; d_call: TRBD1; clone_size: NA; j_call: TRBJ2-5; v_call: TRBV5-1
cdr3_aa: CASSLAYGGQWQFF; cdr3_nt: TGTGCCAGCAGCTTAGCGTATGGGGGACAGTGGCAGTTCTTC; d_call: TRBD1; clone_size: NA; j_call: TRBJ2-1; v_call: TRBV7-6
cdr3_aa: CASTRGNEQFF; cdr3_nt: TGTGCCAGCACCCGGGGGAATGAGCAGTTCTTC; d_call: NA; clone_size: NA; j_call: TRBJ2-1; v_call: TRBV6-5
cdr3_aa: CASSLAPGFEAFF; cdr3_nt: TGCGCCAGCAGCTTGGCCCCAGGGTTCGAAGCTTTCTTT; d_call: NA; clone_size: NA; j_call: TRBJ1-1; v_call: TRBV5-1
cdr3_aa: CASSLGRTPGYEQYF; cdr3_nt: TGTGCCAGCAGCTTAGGCCGAACGCCGGGTTACGAGCAGTACTTC; d_call: NA; clone_size: NA; j_call: TRBJ2-7; v_call: TRBV11-1
cdr3_aa: CASSLAQESPSTEAFF; cdr3_nt: TGTGCCAGCAGCTTAGCGCAGGAATCCCCCAGCACTGAAGCTTTCTTT; d_call: NA; clone_size: NA; j_call: TRBJ1-1; v_call: TRBV7-9
cdr3_aa: CASSYGGGYTEAFF; cdr3_nt: TGTGCCAGCTCCTATGGCGGAGGGTACACTGAAGCTTTCTTT; d_call: NA; clone_size: once; j_call: TRBJ1-1; v_call: TRBV2
cdr3_aa: CASSEFRQILNTEAFF; cdr3_nt: TGTGCCAGCAGTGAGTTCCGACAGATCTTGAACACTGAAGCTTTCTTT; d_call: NA; clone_size: NA; j_call: TRBJ1-1; v_call: TRBV6-1
cdr3_aa: CASSLKGRRTEAFF; cdr3_nt: TGTGCCAGCAGCTTGAAGGGGCGGCGGACTGAAGCTTTCTTT; d_call: NA; clone_size: once; j_call: TRBJ1-1; v_call: TRBV5-6
cdr3_aa: CASSSIYTEAFF; cdr3_nt: TGTGCCAGTAGTTCCATTTACACTGAAGCTTTCTTT; d_call: NA; clone_size: NA; j_call: TRBJ1-1; v_call: TRBV19
cdr3_aa: CASSPDRGQGVYGYTF; cdr3_nt: TGTGCCAGCAGCCCAGATAGGGGACAGGGGGTATATGGCTACACCTTC; d_call: TRBD1; clone_size: NA; j_call: TRBJ1-2; v_call: TRBV7-9
cdr3_aa: CASSGSGTGNSHEQYF; cdr3_nt: TGTGCCAGCTCTGGGTCCGGGACAGGGAATTCCCACGAGCAGTACTTC; d_call: TRBD1; clone_size: NA; j_call: TRBJ2-7; v_call: TRBV18
cdr3_aa: CASSLGTSGQETQYF; cdr3_nt: TGTGCCAGCAGCTTAGGGACTAGCGGTCAAGAGACCCAGTACTTC; d_call: TRBD2; clone_size: NA; j_call: TRBJ2-5; v_call: TRBV11-2
cdr3_aa: CSATGRETQYF; cdr3_nt: TGCAGTGCTACCGGGAGAGAGACCCAGTACTTC; d_call: NA; clone_size: once; j_call: TRBJ2-5; v_call: TRBV20-1
cdr3_aa: CASSARDSHNEQFF; cdr3_nt: TGCGCCAGCAGCGCCCGGGACAGTCACAATGAGCAGTTCTTC; d_call: TRBD1; clone_size: NA; j_call: TRBJ2-1; v_call: TRBV5-1
cdr3_aa: CASSPSGSGSGYEQFF; cdr3_nt: TGCGCCAGCAGCCCCTCGGGTAGCGGGAGTGGGTATGAGCAGTTCTTC; d_call: TRBD2; clone_size: NA; j_call: TRBJ2-1; v_call: TRBV4-1
cdr3_aa: CASSPGQGAYGYTF; cdr3_nt: TGTGCCAGCAGTCCGGGACAGGGGGCCTATGGCTACACCTTC; d_call: TRBD1; clone_size: NA; j_call: TRBJ1-2; v_call: TRBV13
cdr3_aa: CASSLATTYNEQFF; cdr3_nt: TGTGCCAGCAGCTTAGCGACAACTTACAATGAGCAGTTCTTC; d_call: NA; clone_size: once; j_call: TRBJ2-1; v_call: TRBV11-2
cdr3_aa: CASSRTGSLSSGNTIYF; cdr3_nt: TGTGCCAGCAGCCGAACAGGATCCCTTAGCTCTGGAAACACCATATATTTT; d_call: NA; clone_size: once; j_call: TRBJ1-3; v_call: TRBV7-6
cdr3_aa: CASRPSGATDTQYF; cdr3_nt: TGTGCCAGTAGGCCTAGCGGGGCAACAGATACGCAGTATTTT; d_call: TRBD2; clone_size: NA; j_call: TRBJ2-3; v_call: TRBV19
cdr3_aa: CASMVREGMNTEAFF; cdr3_nt: TGTGCCAGCATGGTCAGGGAGGGGATGAACACTGAAGCTTTCTTT; d_call: NA; clone_size: NA; j_call: TRBJ1-1; v_call: TRBV28
cdr3_aa: CASSIATDSGNTIYF; cdr3_nt: TGTGCCAGTAGTATAGCGACTGACTCTGGAAACACCATATATTTT; d_call: NA; clone_size: NA; j_call: TRBJ1-3; v_call: TRBV19
cdr3_aa: CASSSGSAYTDTQYF; cdr3_nt: TGTGCCAGCAGTTCCGGGTCCGCCTACACAGATACGCAGTATTTT; d_call: NA; clone_size: NA; j_call: TRBJ2-3; v_call: TRBV6-5
cdr3_aa: CASSLQGTDGYTF; cdr3_nt: TGTGCCAGCAGCTTACAGGGAACAGATGGCTACACCTTC; d_call: NA; clone_size: NA; j_call: TRBJ1-2; v_call: TRBV7-9
cdr3_aa: CASRPRTGLNEKLFF; cdr3_nt: TGTGCCAGTAGACCGAGGACAGGACTTAATGAAAAACTGTTTTTT; d_call: TRBD1; clone_size: once; j_call: TRBJ1-4; v_call: TRBV19
cdr3_aa: CASSQYRGTTEAFF; cdr3_nt: TGCGCCAGCAGCCAATATAGGGGGACCACTGAAGCTTTCTTT; d_call: NA; clone_size: NA; j_call: TRBJ1-1; v_call: TRBV4-1
cdr3_aa: CASRTRGVSEQYF; cdr3_nt: TGTGCCAGCCGGACTAGGGGGGTGAGTGAGCAGTACTTC; d_call: NA; clone_size: NA; j_call: TRBJ2-7; v_call: TRBV2
cdr3_aa: CASSPGSGELFF; cdr3_nt: TGTGCCAGCAGCCCGGGATCCGGGGAGCTGTTTTTT; d_call: NA; clone_size: once; j_call: TRBJ2-2; v_call: TRBV14
cdr3_aa: CASSYGTSSNQPQHF; cdr3_nt: TGTGCCAGCAGTTACGGGACATCTAGCAATCAGCCCCAGCATTTT; d_call: NA; clone_size: NA; j_call: TRBJ1-5; v_call: TRBV25-1
cdr3_aa: CAVGTGNYGYTF; cdr3_nt: TGTGCCGTCGGCACAGGGAACTATGGCTACACCTTC; d_call: NA; clone_size: few; j_call: TRBJ1-2; v_call: TRBV10-3
cdr3_aa: CASRGTGRYGYTF; cdr3_nt: TGTGCCAGCAGGGGGACAGGGAGATATGGCTACACCTTC; d_call: TRBD1; clone_size: NA; j_call: TRBJ1-2; v_call: TRBV6-5
cdr3_aa: CASSLEGTYRETQYF; cdr3_nt: TGTGCCAGCAGCTTAGAGGGGACTTACCGAGAGACCCAGTACTTC; d_call: NA; clone_size: NA; j_call: TRBJ2-5; v_call: TRBV7-2
cdr3_aa: CATGQGAYSGANVLTF; cdr3_nt: TGCGCCACCGGACAGGGGGCCTACTCTGGGGCCAACGTCCTGACTTTC; d_call: TRBD1; clone_size: NA; j_call: TRBJ2-6; v_call: TRBV5-1
cdr3_aa: CASRSGADYGYTF; cdr3_nt: TGTGCCAGCAGGTCAGGGGCGGACTATGGCTACACCTTC; d_call: NA; clone_size: NA; j_call: TRBJ1-2; v_call: TRBV7-2
cdr3_aa: CAISGTGVEAFF; cdr3_nt: TGTGCCATCAGTGGGACAGGGGTTGAAGCTTTCTTT; d_call: TRBD1; clone_size: NA; j_call: TRBJ1-1; v_call: TRBV10-3